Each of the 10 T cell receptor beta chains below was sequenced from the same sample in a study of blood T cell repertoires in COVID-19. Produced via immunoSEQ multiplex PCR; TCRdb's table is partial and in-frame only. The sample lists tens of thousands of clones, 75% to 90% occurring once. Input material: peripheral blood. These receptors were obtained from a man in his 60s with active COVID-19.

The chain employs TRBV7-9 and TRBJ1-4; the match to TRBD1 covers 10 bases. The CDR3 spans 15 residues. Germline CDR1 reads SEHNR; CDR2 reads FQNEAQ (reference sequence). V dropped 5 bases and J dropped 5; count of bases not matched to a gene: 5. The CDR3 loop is CASSGPGQGNEKLFF. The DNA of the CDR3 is TGTGCCAGCAGCGGACCGGGACAGGGGAATGAAAAACTGTTTTTT.

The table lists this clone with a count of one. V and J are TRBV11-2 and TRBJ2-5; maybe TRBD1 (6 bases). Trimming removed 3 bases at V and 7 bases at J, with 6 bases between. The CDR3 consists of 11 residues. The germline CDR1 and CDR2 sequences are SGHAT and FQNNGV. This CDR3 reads CASSLGATQYF. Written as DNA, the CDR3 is TGTGCCAGCAGCTTGGGGGCGACCCAGTACTTC.

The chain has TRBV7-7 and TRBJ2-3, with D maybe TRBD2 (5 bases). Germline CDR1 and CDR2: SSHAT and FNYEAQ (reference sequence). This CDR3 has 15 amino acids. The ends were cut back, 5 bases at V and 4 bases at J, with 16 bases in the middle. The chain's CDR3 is CASSPGESLADTQYF. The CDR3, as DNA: TGTGCCAGCAGCCCTGGGGAGTCCTTGGCAGATACGCAGTATTTT. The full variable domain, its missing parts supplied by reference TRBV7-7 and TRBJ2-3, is GAGVSQSPRYKVTKRGQDVTLRCDPISSHATLYWYQQALGQGPEFLTYFNYEAQPDKSGLPSDRFSAERPEGSISTLTIQRTEQRDSAMYRCASSPGESLADTQYFGPGTRLTVL.

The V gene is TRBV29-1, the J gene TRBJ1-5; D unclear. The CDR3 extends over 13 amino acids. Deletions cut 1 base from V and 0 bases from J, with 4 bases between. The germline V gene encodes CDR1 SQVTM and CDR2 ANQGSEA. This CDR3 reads CSVEVVSNQPQHF. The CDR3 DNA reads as TGCAGCGTTGAAGTAGTTAGCAATCAGCCCCAGCATTTT.

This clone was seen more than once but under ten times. CDR3 protein: CASSLGGTSGSSQETQYF. The CDR3 DNA is TGTGCCAGCAGTCTAGGAGGGACTAGCGGGAGTAGCCAAGAGACCCAGTACTTC. The rearrangement links TRBV11-3 to TRBJ2-5, with 14 nucleotides matching TRBD2. V gave up 6 bases and J gave up 1 base; unmatched junction bases: 10. This CDR3 has 18 amino acids. Germline V lookup: CDR1 SGHNT, CDR2 YENEEA.

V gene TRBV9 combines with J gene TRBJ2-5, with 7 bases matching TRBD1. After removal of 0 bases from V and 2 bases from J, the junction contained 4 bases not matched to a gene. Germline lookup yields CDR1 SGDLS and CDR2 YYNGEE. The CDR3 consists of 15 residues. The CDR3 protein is CASSVGGQRQETQYF. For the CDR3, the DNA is TGTGCCAGCAGCGTAGGGGGACAGAGACAAGAGACCCAGTACTTC.

CDR3 DNA: TGTGCCAGCTCACCAAGGCAGGGGAACACTGAAGCTTTCTTT. Protein: CASSPRQGNTEAFF. The chain carries TRBV18 and TRBJ1-1; D might be TRBD1 (5 bases). V lost 2 bases and J lost 1, with 8 bases in between. Germline V gives CDR1 KGHSH, CDR2 LQKENI. The CDR3 spans 14 residues.

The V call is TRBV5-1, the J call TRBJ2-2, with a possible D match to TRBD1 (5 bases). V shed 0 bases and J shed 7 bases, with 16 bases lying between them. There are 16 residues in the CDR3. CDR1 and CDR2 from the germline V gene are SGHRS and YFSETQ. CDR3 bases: TGCGCCAGCAGCTTGGTGGGCGCAGGGTTTGGCGGGGAGCTGTTTTTT. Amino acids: CASSLVGAGFGGELFF. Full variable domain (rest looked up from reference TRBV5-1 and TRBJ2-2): KAGVTQTPRYLIKTRGQQVTLSCSPISGHRSVSWYQQTPGQGLQFLFEYFSETQRNKGNFPGRFSGRQFSNSRSEMNVSTLELGDSALYLCASSLVGAGFGGELFFGEGSRLTVL.

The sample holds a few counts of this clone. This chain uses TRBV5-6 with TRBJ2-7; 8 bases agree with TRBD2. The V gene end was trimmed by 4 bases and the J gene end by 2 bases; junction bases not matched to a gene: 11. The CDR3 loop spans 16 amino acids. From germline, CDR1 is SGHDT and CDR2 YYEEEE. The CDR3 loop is CASSLRWAGLAYEQYF. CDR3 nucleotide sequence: TGTGCCAGCAGCCTGCGGTGGGCGGGACTAGCCTACGAGCAGTACTTC. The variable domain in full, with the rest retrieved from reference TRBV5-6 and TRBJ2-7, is DAGVTQSPTHLIKTRGQQVTLRCSPKSGHDTVSWYQQALGQGPQFIFQYYEEEERQRGNFPDRFSGHQFPNYSSELNVNALLLGDSALYLCASSLRWAGLAYEQYFGPGTRLTVT.

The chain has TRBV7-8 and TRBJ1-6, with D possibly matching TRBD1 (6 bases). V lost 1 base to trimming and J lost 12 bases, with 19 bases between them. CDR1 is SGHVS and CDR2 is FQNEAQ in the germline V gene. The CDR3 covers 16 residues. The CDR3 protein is CASSLVNNRADLPLHF. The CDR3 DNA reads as TGTGCCAGCAGCTTAGTGAACAACAGGGCGGATTTACCCCTCCACTTT.